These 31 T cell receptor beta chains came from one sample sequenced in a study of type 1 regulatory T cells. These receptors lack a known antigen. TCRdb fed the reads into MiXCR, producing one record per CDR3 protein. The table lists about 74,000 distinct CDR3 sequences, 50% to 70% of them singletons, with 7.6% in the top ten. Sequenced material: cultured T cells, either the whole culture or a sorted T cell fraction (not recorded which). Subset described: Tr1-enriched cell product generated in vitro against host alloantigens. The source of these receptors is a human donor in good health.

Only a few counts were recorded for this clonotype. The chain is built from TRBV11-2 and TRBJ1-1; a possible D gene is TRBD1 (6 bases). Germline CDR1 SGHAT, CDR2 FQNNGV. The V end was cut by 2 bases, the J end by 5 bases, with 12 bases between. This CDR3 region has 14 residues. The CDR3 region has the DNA TGTGCCAGCAGCTTACGACGGGGGCCAACTGAAGCTTTCTTT. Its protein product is CASSLRRGPTEAFF.

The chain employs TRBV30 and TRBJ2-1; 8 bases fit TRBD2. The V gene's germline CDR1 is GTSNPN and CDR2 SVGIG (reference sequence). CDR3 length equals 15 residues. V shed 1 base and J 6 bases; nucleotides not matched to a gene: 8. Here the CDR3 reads CAWSAAGGFSNEQFF. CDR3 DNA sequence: TGTGCCTGGAGTGCGGCGGGAGGTTTTAGCAATGAGCAGTTCTTC.

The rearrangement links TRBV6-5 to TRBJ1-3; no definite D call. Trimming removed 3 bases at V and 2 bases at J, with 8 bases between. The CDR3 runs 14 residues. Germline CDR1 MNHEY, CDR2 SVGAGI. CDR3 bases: TGTGCCAGCAGTTATTTATGGGCTGGAAACACCATATATTTT. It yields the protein CASSYLWAGNTIYF.

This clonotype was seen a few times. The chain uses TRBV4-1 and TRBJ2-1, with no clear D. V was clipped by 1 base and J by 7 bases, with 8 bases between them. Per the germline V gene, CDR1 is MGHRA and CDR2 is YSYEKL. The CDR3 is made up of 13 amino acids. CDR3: CASSQVGGNEQFF. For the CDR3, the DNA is TGCGCCAGCAGCCAAGTGGGTGGGAATGAGCAGTTCTTC.

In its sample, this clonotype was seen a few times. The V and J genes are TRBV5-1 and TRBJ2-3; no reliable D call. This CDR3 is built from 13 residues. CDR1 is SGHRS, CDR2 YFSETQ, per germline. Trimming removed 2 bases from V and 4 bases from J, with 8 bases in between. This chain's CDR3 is CASSLIRADTQYF. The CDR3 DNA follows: TGCGCCAGCAGCTTAATAAGGGCAGATACGCAGTATTTT.

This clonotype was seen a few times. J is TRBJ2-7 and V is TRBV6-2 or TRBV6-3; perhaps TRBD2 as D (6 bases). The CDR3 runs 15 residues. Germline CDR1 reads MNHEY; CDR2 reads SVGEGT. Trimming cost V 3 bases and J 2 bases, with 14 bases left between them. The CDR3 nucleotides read TGTGCCAGCAGTTATCCGGAGGGACTTACCTACGAGCAGTACTTC. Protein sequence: CASSYPEGLTYEQYF.

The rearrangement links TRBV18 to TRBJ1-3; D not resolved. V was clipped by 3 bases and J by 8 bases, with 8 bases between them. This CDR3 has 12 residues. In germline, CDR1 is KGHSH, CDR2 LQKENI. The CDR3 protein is CASSPDGDTIYF. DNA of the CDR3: TGTGCCAGCTCACCCGACGGCGACACCATATATTTT. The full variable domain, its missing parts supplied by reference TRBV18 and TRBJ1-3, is NAGVMQNPRHLVRRRGQEARLRCSPMKGHSHVYWYRQLPEEGLKFMVYLQKENIIDESGMPKERFSAEFPKEGPSILRIQQVVRGDSAAYFCASSPDGDTIYFGEGSWLTVV.

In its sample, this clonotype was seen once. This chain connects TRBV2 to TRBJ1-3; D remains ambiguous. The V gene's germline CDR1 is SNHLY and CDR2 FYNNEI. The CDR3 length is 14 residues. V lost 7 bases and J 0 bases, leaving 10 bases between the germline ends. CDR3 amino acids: CASKGSVSGNTIYF. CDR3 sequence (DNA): TGTGCCAGCAAGGGCAGCGTCTCTGGAAACACCATATATTTT. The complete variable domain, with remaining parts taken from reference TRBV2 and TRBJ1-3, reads EPEVTQTPSHQVTQMGQEVILRCVPISNHLYFYWYRQILGQKVEFLVSFYNNEISEKSEIFDDQFSVERPDGSNFTLKIRSTKLEDSAMYFCASKGSVSGNTIYFGEGSWLTVV.

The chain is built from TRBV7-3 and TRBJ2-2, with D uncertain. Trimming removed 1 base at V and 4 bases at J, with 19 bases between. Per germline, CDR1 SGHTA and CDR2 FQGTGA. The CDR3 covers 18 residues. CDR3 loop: CASSLKNGLGNPTGELFF. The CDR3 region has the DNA TGTGCCAGCAGCTTAAAAAATGGGCTCGGAAACCCCACCGGGGAGCTGTTTTTT. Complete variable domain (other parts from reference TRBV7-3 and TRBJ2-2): GAGVSQTPSNKVTEKGKYVELRCDPISGHTALYWYRQSLGQGPEFLIYFQGTGAADDSGLPNDRFFAVRPEGSVSTLKIQRTERGDSAVYLCASSLKNGLGNPTGELFFGEGSRLTVL.

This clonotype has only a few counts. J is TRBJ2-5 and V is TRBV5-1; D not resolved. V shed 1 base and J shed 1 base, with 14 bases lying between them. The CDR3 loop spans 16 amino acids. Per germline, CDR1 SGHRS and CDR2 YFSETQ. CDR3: CASSLWGREAQETQYF. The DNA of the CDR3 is TGCGCCAGCAGCTTGTGGGGTCGAGAGGCCCAAGAGACCCAGTACTTC.

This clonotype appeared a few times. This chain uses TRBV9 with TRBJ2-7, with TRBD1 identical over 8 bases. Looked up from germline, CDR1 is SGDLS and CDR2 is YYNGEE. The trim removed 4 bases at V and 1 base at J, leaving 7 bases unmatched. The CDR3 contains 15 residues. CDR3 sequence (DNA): TGTGCCAGCAGCATCGGGACAGGTACTTCCTACGAGCAGTACTTC. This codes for CASSIGTGTSYEQYF. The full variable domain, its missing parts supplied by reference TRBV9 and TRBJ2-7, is DSGVTQTPKHLITATGQRVTLRCSPRSGDLSVYWYQQSLDQGLQFLIQYYNGEERAKGNILERFSAQQFPDLHSELNLSSLELGDSALYFCASSIGTGTSYEQYFGPGTRLTVT.

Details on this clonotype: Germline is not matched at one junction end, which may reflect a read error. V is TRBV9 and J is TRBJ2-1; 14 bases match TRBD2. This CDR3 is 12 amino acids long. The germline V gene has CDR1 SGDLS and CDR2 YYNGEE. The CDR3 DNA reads TGTGCCAGCAGCGCGGGACTAGCGGGAGTAGTCTTC. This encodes CASSAGLAGVVF.

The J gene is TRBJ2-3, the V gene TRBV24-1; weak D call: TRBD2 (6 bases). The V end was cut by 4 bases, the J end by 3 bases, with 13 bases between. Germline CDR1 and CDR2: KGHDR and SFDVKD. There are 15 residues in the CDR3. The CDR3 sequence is CATSDRSGLTDTQYF. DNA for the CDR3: TGTGCCACCAGTGACAGGAGCGGGTTGACAGATACGCAGTATTTT.

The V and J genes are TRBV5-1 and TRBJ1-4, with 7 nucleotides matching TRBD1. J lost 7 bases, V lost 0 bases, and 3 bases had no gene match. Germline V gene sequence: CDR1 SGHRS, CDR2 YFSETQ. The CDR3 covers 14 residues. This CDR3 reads CASSLGQGFEKLFF. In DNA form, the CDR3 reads TGCGCCAGCAGCTTGGGACAGGGTTTTGAAAAACTGTTTTTT.

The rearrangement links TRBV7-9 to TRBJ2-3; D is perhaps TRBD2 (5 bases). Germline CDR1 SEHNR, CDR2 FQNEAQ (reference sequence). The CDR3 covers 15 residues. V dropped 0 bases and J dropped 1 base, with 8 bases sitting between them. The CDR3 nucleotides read TGTGCCAGCAGCTTAGCAGTGGGAGGCACAGATACGCAGTATTTT. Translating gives CASSLAVGGTDTQYF.

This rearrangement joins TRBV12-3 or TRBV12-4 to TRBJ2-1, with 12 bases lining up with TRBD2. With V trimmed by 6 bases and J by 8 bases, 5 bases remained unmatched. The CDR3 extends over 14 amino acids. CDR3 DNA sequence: TGTGCCAGCAGGCCCGGGACTAGCGGGTATGAGCAGTTCTTC. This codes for CASRPGTSGYEQFF.

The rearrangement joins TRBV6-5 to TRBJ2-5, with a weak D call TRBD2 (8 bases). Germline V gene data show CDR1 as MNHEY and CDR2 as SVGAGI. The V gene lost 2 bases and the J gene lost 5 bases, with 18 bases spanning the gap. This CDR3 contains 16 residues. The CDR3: CASSYEGAGGEETQYF. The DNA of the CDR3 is TGTGCCAGCAGTTACGAGGGGGCGGGGGGTGAGGAGACCCAGTACTTC.

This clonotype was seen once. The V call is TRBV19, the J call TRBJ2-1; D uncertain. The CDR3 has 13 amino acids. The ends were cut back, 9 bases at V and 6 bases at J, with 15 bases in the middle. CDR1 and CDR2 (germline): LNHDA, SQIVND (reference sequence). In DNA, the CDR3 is TGTGCCAGCTCCGGGCCCTGGGGCAATGAGCAGTTCTTC. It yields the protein CASSGPWGNEQFF.

The DNA for the CDR3 is TGCAGTGCGGGAGGAGACAGGGACCTGACTAACTATGGCTACACCTTC. Translated, it gives CSAGGDRDLTNYGYTF. The V call is TRBV20-1, the J call TRBJ1-2; 7 nucleotides line up with TRBD1. CDR1 and CDR2 from the germline V gene are DFQATT and SNEGSKA (reference sequence). There are 16 residues in the CDR3. V dropped 6 bases and J dropped 0; count of bases not matched to a gene: 13.

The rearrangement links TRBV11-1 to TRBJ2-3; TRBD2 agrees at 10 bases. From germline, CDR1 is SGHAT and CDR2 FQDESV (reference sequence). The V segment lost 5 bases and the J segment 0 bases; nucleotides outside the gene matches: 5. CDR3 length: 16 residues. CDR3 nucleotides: TGTGCCAGCAGCCCCGGACTAGCGGTTAGCACAGATACGCAGTATTTT. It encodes CASSPGLAVSTDTQYF.

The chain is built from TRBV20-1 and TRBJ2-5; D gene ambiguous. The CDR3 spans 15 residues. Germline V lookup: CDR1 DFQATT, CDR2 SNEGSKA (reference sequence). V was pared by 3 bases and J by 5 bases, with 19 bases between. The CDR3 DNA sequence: TGCAGTGCTAGCGACCGCCGGGTGGCCGGGGAGACCCAGTACTTC. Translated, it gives CSASDRRVAGETQYF.

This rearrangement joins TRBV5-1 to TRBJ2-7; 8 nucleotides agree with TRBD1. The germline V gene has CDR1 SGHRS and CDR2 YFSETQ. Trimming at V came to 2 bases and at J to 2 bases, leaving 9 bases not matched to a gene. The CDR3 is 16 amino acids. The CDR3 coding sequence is TGCGCCAGCAGCTTTGTGCAACAGGGGGGTCCCTACGAGCAGTACTTC. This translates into CASSFVQQGGPYEQYF.

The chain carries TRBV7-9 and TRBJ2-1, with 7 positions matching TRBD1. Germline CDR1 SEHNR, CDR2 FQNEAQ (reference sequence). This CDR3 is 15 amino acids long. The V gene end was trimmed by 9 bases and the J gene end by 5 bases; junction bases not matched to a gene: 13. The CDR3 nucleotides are TGTGCCAGTATGTCTTTGGACAGGCCACACAATGAGCAGTTCTTC. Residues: CASMSLDRPHNEQFF. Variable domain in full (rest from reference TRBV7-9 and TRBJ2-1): DTGVSQNPRHKITKRGQNVTFRCDPISEHNRLYWYRQTLGQGPEFLTYFQNEAQLEKSRLLSDRFSAERPKGSFSTLEIQRTEQGDSAMYLCASMSLDRPHNEQFFGPGTRLTVL.

The CDR3 sequence: CASGEGGNTIYF. The CDR3 coding sequence is TGTGCCAGCGGGGAGGGTGGAAACACCATATATTTT. The chain has TRBV12-3 or TRBV12-4 and TRBJ1-3; D remains unclear. V was cut by 8 bases and J by 3 bases, with 8 bases left in between. CDR3 size: 12 residues.

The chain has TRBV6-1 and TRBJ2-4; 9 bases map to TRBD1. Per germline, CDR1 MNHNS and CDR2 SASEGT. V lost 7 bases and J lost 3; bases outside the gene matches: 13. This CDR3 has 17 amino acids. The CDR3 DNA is TGTGCCAGCATCCCGGGACAGGGAGGAAAAGACAAAAACATTCAGTACTTC. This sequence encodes CASIPGQGGKDKNIQYF.

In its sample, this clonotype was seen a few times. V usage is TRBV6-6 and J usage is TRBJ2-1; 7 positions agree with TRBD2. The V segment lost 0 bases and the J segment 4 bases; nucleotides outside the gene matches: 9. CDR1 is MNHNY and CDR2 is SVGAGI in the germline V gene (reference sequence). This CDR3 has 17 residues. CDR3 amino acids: CASSYSGFSGVYNEQFF. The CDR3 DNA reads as TGTGCCAGCAGTTACTCTGGATTCAGCGGGGTATACAATGAGCAGTTCTTC.

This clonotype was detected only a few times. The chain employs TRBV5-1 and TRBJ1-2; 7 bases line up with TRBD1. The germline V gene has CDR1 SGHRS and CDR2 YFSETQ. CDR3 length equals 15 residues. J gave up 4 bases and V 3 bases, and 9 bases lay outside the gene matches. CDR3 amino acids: CASSSPMTGTYGYTF. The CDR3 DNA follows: TGCGCCAGCAGCTCCCCAATGACAGGGACCTATGGCTACACCTTC. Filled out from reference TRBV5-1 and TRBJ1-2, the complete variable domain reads KAGVTQTPRYLIKTRGQQVTLSCSPISGHRSVSWYQQTPGQGLQFLFEYFSETQRNKGNFPGRFSGRQFSNSRSEMNVSTLELGDSALYLCASSSPMTGTYGYTFGSGTRLTVV.

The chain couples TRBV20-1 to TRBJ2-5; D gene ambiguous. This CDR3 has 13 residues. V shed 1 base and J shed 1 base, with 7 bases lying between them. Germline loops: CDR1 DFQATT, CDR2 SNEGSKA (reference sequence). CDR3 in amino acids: CSARGSSQETQYF. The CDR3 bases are TGCAGTGCTAGAGGTAGCAGCCAAGAGACCCAGTACTTC.

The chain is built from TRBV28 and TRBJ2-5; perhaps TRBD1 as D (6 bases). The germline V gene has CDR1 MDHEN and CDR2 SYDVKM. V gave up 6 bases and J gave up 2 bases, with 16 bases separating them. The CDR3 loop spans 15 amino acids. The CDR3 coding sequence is TGTGCCAGCAGGGACCGGGACAAGGGGCAAGAGACCCAGTACTTC. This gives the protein CASRDRDKGQETQYF.

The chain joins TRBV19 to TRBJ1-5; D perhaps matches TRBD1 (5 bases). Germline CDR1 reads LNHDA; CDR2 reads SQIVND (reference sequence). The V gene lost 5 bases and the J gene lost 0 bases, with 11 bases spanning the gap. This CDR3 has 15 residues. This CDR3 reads CASSEGRPSNQPQHF. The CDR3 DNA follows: TGTGCCAGTAGTGAGGGGAGACCTAGCAATCAGCCCCAGCATTTT.

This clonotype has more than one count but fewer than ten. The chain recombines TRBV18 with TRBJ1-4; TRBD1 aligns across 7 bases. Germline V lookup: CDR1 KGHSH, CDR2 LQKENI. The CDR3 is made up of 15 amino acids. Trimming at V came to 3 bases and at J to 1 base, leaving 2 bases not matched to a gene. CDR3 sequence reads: CASSPRTGTNEKLFF. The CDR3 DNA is TGTGCCAGCTCACCTCGGACAGGAACTAATGAAAAACTGTTTTTT.